These 11 T cell receptor beta chains share one sample of origin, sequenced in a study of T cell responses to AZD1222 COVID-19 vaccine. Assay: immunoSEQ multiplex PCR; the TCRdb copy retains only in-frame clones and omits some. The sample includes 50,000 to 75,000 clones, roughly 89% of them seen just once. The sequenced sample was peripheral blood, obtained 28 days after the second AZD1222 dose. The origin of the receptors is an adult who received the AZD1222 COVID-19 vaccine.

This chain connects TRBV9 to TRBJ1-1, with TRBD1 matching over 9 bases. The CDR3 loop spans 13 amino acids. J was trimmed by 7 bases and V by 4 bases; bases with no gene match: 5. Germline V gene data show CDR1 as SGDLS and CDR2 as YYNGEE. For the CDR3, the DNA is TGTGCCAGCAGCCGACAGGGGGGTTATGAAGCTTTCTTT. Protein: CASSRQGGYEAFF.

The chain has TRBV19 and TRBJ2-3, with 11 nucleotides matching TRBD2. CDR3 size: 15 residues. Trimming took 3 bases from V and 6 from J; bases not matched to a gene: 5. Germline V gives CDR1 LNHDA, CDR2 SQIVND (reference sequence). The chain's CDR3 is CASSITSGGLDTQYF. The CDR3 nucleotides are TGTGCCAGTAGTATCACTAGCGGGGGACTCGATACGCAGTATTTT.

The chain has TRBV24-1 and TRBJ2-3; TRBD2 might be the D (7 bases). Per the germline V gene, CDR1 is KGHDR and CDR2 is SFDVKD. This CDR3 spans 15 amino acids. Trimming stripped 9 bases from V and 4 bases from J, with 19 bases between. CDR3 residues: CATAQGGGLADTQYF. CDR3 DNA sequence: TGTGCCACCGCTCAAGGGGGGGGCCTGGCAGATACGCAGTATTTT.

This chain connects TRBV21-1 to TRBJ2-6. TRBV21-1 is reported as a pseudogene. CDR3 length equals 13 residues. CDR3 sequence reads: CASSNPGANVLTF. The DNA for the CDR3 is TGTGCCAGCAGCAATCCTGGGGCCAACGTCCTGACTTTC.

This clone has just a few counts. The chain links TRBV7-9 to TRBJ2-5; 13 nucleotides line up with TRBD2. Germline-derived CDR1 and CDR2 are SEHNR and FQNEAQ (reference sequence). This CDR3 has 16 residues. V trimming: 4 bases; J trimming: 6 bases; junction bases outside the gene matches: 8. CDR3 sequence reads: CASSSSGTSGTKTQYF. The CDR3 DNA reads as TGTGCCAGCAGCTCCTCCGGGACTAGCGGGACAAAGACCCAGTACTTC. The entire variable domain, with the rest obtained from reference TRBV7-9 and TRBJ2-5, is as follows: DTGVSQNPRHKITKRGQNVTFRCDPISEHNRLYWYRQTLGQGPEFLTYFQNEAQLEKSRLLSDRFSAERPKGSFSTLEIQRTEQGDSAMYLCASSSSGTSGTKTQYFGPGTRLLVL.

The genes are TRBV30 and TRBJ2-1; 10 bases are shared with TRBD1. The J segment lost 2 bases and the V segment lost 4 bases, leaving 8 bases of the junction unmatched. The CDR3 is 16 amino acids. CDR1 GTSNPN and CDR2 SVGIG come from the germline V gene (reference sequence). Here the CDR3 reads CAWTGGTGVAYNEQFF. In DNA form, the CDR3 reads TGTGCCTGGACCGGGGGGACAGGGGTGGCCTACAATGAGCAGTTCTTC.

There are a few counts of this clone. V and J are TRBV28 and TRBJ2-2; unclear D gene. The germline V and J ends were trimmed by 6 bases and 0 bases, with 8 bases remaining between them. The length of the CDR3 is 14 residues. Germline V gene data show CDR1 as MDHEN and CDR2 as SYDVKM. The CDR3 coding sequence is TGTGCCAGCAGGGACGACGCGAACACCGGGGAGCTGTTTTTT. Protein sequence: CASRDDANTGELFF. The whole variable domain, remainder taken from reference TRBV28 and TRBJ2-2, is DVKVTQSSRYLVKRTGEKVFLECVQDMDHENMFWYRQDPGLGLRLIYFSYDVKMKEKGDIPEGYSVSREKKERFSLILESASTNQTSMYLCASRDDANTGELFFGEGSRLTVL.

The V call is TRBV5-1, the J call TRBJ1-1, with TRBD1 as a possible D gene (6 bases). The CDR3 spans 15 residues. Trimming took off 5 bases at V and 3 bases at J, with 17 bases between the two ends. Germline V lookup: CDR1 SGHRS, CDR2 YFSETQ. This chain's CDR3 is CASRGEVHRDTEAFF. The CDR3 bases are TGCGCCAGCAGGGGTGAAGTTCACAGGGACACTGAAGCTTTCTTT.

The chain recombines TRBV5-6 with TRBJ2-5; 10 nucleotides align to TRBD1. CDR3 size: 18 residues. The germline CDR1 and CDR2 sequences are SGHDT and YYEEEE. V gave up 3 bases and J gave up 3 bases; unmatched junction bases: 14. CDR3 sequence reads: CASSSGWTGGRLEETQYF. Here the CDR3 DNA reads TGTGCCAGCAGCTCGGGGTGGACAGGGGGTCGGTTGGAAGAGACCCAGTACTTC. Filled out from reference TRBV5-6 and TRBJ2-5, the complete variable domain reads DAGVTQSPTHLIKTRGQQVTLRCSPKSGHDTVSWYQQALGQGPQFIFQYYEEEERQRGNFPDRFSGHQFPNYSSELNVNALLLGDSALYLCASSSGWTGGRLEETQYFGPGTRLLVL.

The chain has TRBV6-2 or TRBV6-3 and TRBJ2-7; D not resolved. There are 12 residues in the CDR3. Deletions cut 2 bases from V and 3 bases from J, with 5 bases between. Per germline, CDR1 MNHEY and CDR2 SVGEGT. The chain's CDR3 is CASSYPYYEQYF. In DNA, the CDR3 is TGTGCCAGCAGTTACCCCTACTACGAGCAGTACTTC.

The chain employs TRBV10-3 and TRBJ2-7, with 10 nucleotides matching TRBD1. The germline V gene has CDR1 ENHRY and CDR2 SYGVKD. Trimming cost V 7 bases and J 1 base; bases outside gene matches: 7. CDR3 length: 15 residues. The CDR3 spells CAITERTGGSYEQYF. CDR3 nucleotides: TGTGCCATCACCGAAAGGACAGGGGGGTCCTACGAGCAGTACTTC.